This T cell receptor (beta chain) was found in a study of molecular identifiers for immune sequencing clone quantification. A note on this clonotype: Its antigen is unknown.

The authors gated naive CD8 T cells as CD8+CD4-CCR7+CD45RA+ for sorting. Per germline, CDR1 SGHAT and CDR2 FQNNGV. With 2 bases removed from V and 4 bases from J, the gap between germline ends came to 17 bases. The CDR3 contains 16 residues. Bulk TCR libraries used previously described methods and listed TCR primers. TCRdb re-called the PCR reads with MiXCR, one entry per CDR3 protein. Altogether about 640,000 distinct CDR3 sequences are present, 15% to 20% being singletons, with the ten largest covering under 0.95%. Study-level points and caveats: Identical barcode-sharing TCR molecules could lead to underestimated sizes for highly expanded clones. Spike-in Jurkat TCR RNA from a single cell reportedly registered among about a million naive cells.

The source material was naive CD8+ T cells from blood, with Jurkat cell RNA spiked in. Subset of the sample: FACS-sorted CD8+CD4-CCR7+CD45RA+ naive T cells. This TCR was sampled from a human donor in good health. Some libraries in this study had Jurkat cell RNA spiked in. The chain recombines TRBV11-2 with TRBJ1-2; D gene uncertain. The CDR3: CASSLYDTTLSYGYTF. In DNA, the CDR3 is TGTGCCAGCAGCTTATACGACACGACTCTGAGCTATGGCTACACCTTC.